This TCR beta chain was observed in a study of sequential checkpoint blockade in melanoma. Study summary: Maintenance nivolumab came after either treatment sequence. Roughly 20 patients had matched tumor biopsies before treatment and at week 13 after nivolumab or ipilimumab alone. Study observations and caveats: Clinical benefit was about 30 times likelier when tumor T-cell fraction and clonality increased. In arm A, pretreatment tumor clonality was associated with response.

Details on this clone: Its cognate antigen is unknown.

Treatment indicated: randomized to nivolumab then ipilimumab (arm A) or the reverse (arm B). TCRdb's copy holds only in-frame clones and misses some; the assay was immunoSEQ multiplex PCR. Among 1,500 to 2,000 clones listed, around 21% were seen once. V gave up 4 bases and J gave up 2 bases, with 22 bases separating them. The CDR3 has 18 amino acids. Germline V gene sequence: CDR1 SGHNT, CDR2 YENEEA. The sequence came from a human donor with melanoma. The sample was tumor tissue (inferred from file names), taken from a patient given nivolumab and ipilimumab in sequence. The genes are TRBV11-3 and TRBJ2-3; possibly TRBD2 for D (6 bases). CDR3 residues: CASSSPFGRGSTTDTQYF. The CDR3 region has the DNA TGTGCCAGCAGCTCTCCCTTTGGCCGGGGGAGCACCACAGATACGCAGTATTTT.